These 22 T cell receptor beta chains came from one sample sequenced in a study of blood T cells in healthy people across ages (dated by TCRdb to about 2015). The library was prepared using 5' RACE. TCRdb shows the sequencer as Illumina HiSeq 2500. A second about 7 to 11 cycle PCR used a sample-barcoded 5' primer and a J-beta primer mix. The public reads were quality trimmed at Q25 with fastp and then assembled into clones with MiXCR by TCRdb, keeping productive beta chains. Merged by CDR3 protein, the rows form single entries marked with the most common genes and DNA. This sample lists about 680,000 distinct CDR3 sequences; 49% were detected once. The top ten hold around a third of the sample. The source material was blood. The receptor set was obtained from a woman aged 55-70 years in good health.

The genes are TRBV27 and TRBJ2-5; TRBD1 agrees at 8 bases. This CDR3 is 15 amino acids long. From germline, CDR1 is MNHEY and CDR2 SMNVEV (reference sequence). V lost 6 bases and J lost 11; bases outside the gene matches: 17. DNA of the CDR3: TGTGCCAGCAGCTATGGACAGGGTCCGTTCAATGAGCAGTACTTC. Protein: CASSYGQGPFNEQYF.

The chain employs TRBV20-1 and TRBJ1-1; perhaps TRBD1 as D (6 bases). There are 13 residues in the CDR3. Germline CDR1 DFQATT, CDR2 SNEGSKA (reference sequence). The germline V and J ends were trimmed by 4 bases and 11 bases, with 20 bases remaining between them. The CDR3 sequence: CSAINRESLWAFF. The DNA of the CDR3 is TGCAGTGCTATCAACAGGGAGTCCCTTTGGGCTTTCTTT.

This clonotype was seen more than once but under ten times. The J gene is TRBJ2-3, the V gene TRBV4-3; unclear D gene. Germline CDR1 reads LGHNA; CDR2 reads YSLEER. V lost 3 bases to trimming and J lost 0 bases, with 10 bases between them. The CDR3 contains 15 residues. This CDR3 reads CASSQRSSSTDTQYF. The CDR3 coding sequence is TGCGCCAGCAGCCAGAGGAGTTCTAGCACAGATACGCAGTATTTT.

This clonotype was seen more than once but under ten times. V usage is TRBV6-5 and J usage is TRBJ2-7, with 10 bases fitting TRBD1. The ends lost 7 bases at V and 3 bases at J; junction bases unmatched: 9. The CDR3 sequence is 15 residues long. Per germline, CDR1 MNHEY and CDR2 SVGAGI. In DNA form, the CDR3 reads TGTGCCAGCACTTCCGGACAGGGGGATGTCTACGAGCAGTACTTC. It specifies CASTSGQGDVYEQYF.

This clonotype was recorded a few times. The CDR3 region is CASSFSPGYEQYF. The CDR3 region has the DNA TGTGCCAGCAGCTTTAGTCCCGGGTACGAGCAGTACTTC. J is TRBJ2-5 and V is TRBV7-2, with D hard to call. Near its end, the DNA agrees better with TRBJ2-7, so the J call may be wrong. Germline V gene lookup returns CDR1 SGHTA and CDR2 FQGNSA. CDR3 length: 13 residues.

The rearrangement links TRBV7-2 to TRBJ2-7; TRBD1 might be the D (5 bases). The CDR3 spans 15 residues. Trimming left V 0 bases short and J 2 bases short, with 11 bases between. Germline CDR1 reads SGHTA; CDR2 reads FQGNSA. The CDR3 nucleotides read TGTGCCAGCAGCTTAGCGTCCAGGGTACCCTACGAGCAGTACTTC. Its translation is CASSLASRVPYEQYF.

This sequence joins TRBV7-8 and TRBJ2-1; TRBD2 matches at 11 bases. The CDR3 is made up of 14 amino acids. After removal of 5 bases from V and 14 bases from J, the junction contained 11 bases not matched to a gene. CDR1 and CDR2 (germline): SGHVS, FQNEAQ. CDR3 residues: CASSRGTSGQREFF. The CDR3 coding sequence is TGTGCCAGCAGCCGAGGGACTAGCGGTCAAAGGGAGTTCTTC.

The genes are TRBV12-3 or TRBV12-4 and TRBJ2-1; tentative D call: TRBD1 (5 bases). The J call may be in error: the DNA end matches TRBJ2-7 better. The CDR3 spans 15 residues. This CDR3 is CASSLTRVIHNEQYF. In DNA form, the CDR3 reads TGTGCCAGCAGTTTAACCAGGGTGATTCACAATGAGCAGTACTTC.

This chain uses TRBV6-4 with TRBJ1-6; D ambiguous. The germline CDR1 and CDR2 sequences are MRHNA and SNTAGT. This CDR3 is 15 amino acids long. V was clipped by 6 bases and J by 6 bases, with 15 bases between them. CDR3 in DNA: TGTGCCAGCAGGGCCCAACCGCATAGTAATTCACCCCTCCACTTT. Its translation is CASRAQPHSNSPLHF.

This clonotype was seen ten or more times. The rearrangement joins TRBV29-1 to TRBJ2-7, with D possibly being TRBD2 (5 bases). The V gene lost 7 bases and the J gene lost 0 bases, with 13 bases spanning the gap. The germline V gene has CDR1 SQVTM and CDR2 ANQGSEA. This CDR3 is 13 amino acids long. The CDR3 is CSASRGSSYEQYF. DNA of the CDR3: TGCAGCGCCTCTCGGGGAAGCTCCTACGAGCAGTACTTC.

This clonotype showed up just a few times. V is TRBV12-3 or TRBV12-4 and J is TRBJ2-3; 7 nucleotides agree with TRBD1. The CDR3 is 16 amino acids. Losses at the gene ends were 5 bases for V and 0 bases for J; bases not matched to a gene: 8. The CDR3 reads CASSPRQGDSTDTQYF. CDR3 coding DNA: TGTGCCAGCAGTCCGCGACAGGGCGATAGCACAGATACGCAGTATTTT.

This clonotype was recorded a few times. The chain has TRBV4-3 and TRBJ2-3; D might be TRBD1 or TRBD2, each matching 5 bases. With 1 base removed from V and 5 bases from J, the gap between germline ends came to 10 bases. The CDR3 length is 14 residues. CDR1 and CDR2 from the germline V gene are LGHNA and YSLEER. This CDR3 reads CASSQVGAGDTQYF. The CDR3 DNA reads TGCGCCAGCAGCCAAGTCGGGGCTGGAGATACGCAGTATTTT.

Details on this clonotype: A much larger clonotype is one base distant, so this may be a read error. V and J are TRBV28 and TRBJ1-5, with D hard to call. Germline loops: CDR1 MDHEN, CDR2 SYDVKM. CDR3 length: 13 residues. The V end was cut by 6 bases, the J end by 3 bases, with 9 bases between. The CDR3 coding sequence is TGTGCCAGCAGCCGACTAAACAATCAGCCCCAGCATTTT. This gives the protein CASSRLNNQPQHF.

The chain combines TRBV29-1 with TRBJ1-1, with D unresolved. This CDR3 has 13 amino acids. Germline V lookup: CDR1 SQVTM, CDR2 ANQGSEA. V lost 2 bases and J lost 5, with 12 bases in between. The CDR3 bases are TGCAGCGTTGAAATCGGGGTCGAGACTGAAGCTTTCTTT. It yields the protein CSVEIGVETEAFF.

This clonotype showed up just a few times. V and J are TRBV27 and TRBJ2-5; perhaps TRBD2 as D (6 bases). Germline lookup yields CDR1 MNHEY and CDR2 SMNVEV (reference sequence). V lost 2 bases to trimming and J lost 4 bases, with 23 bases between them. This CDR3 has 18 amino acids. The CDR3 loop reads CASSLGPLGSSRRETQYF. In nucleotides, the CDR3 is TGTGCCAGCAGTTTAGGGCCCCTCGGGAGCTCTCGACGAGAGACCCAGTACTTC.

The chain recombines TRBV3-1 with TRBJ2-7; D is unclear. This CDR3 comprises 15 residues. V lost 2 bases and J lost 2, with 13 bases in between. Looked up from germline, CDR1 is LGHDT and CDR2 is YNNKEL (reference sequence). CDR3 DNA sequence: TGTGCCAGCAGCCAAACTCCGGCAGCAGCCTACGAGCAGTACTTC. Its protein product is CASSQTPAAAYEQYF.

In its sample, this clonotype was seen a few times. V gene TRBV20-1 combines with J gene TRBJ1-2; the match to TRBD1 covers 8 bases. J lost 0 bases, V lost 1 base, and 1 base had no gene match. The CDR3 spans 14 residues. CDR1 DFQATT and CDR2 SNEGSKA come from the germline V gene (reference sequence). CDR3: CSARGTGPNYGYTF. CDR3 bases: TGCAGTGCTAGAGGGACAGGGCCTAACTATGGCTACACCTTC.

This chain links TRBV28 with TRBJ2-7; perhaps D is TRBD1 or TRBD2 (6 bases each). The CDR3 covers 12 residues. The germline gives CDR1 MDHEN, CDR2 SYDVKM. Trimming pared 7 bases from V and 9 bases from J, leaving 16 bases between. The CDR3 is CASTSPRGPQYF. CDR3 sequence (DNA): TGTGCCAGCACATCTCCCCGGGGGCCGCAGTACTTC.

Written as DNA, the CDR3 is TGCAGTGCTTCGAGGGGGCCCTACGAGCAGTACTTC. Protein sequence: CSASRGPYEQYF. The V and J genes are TRBV20-1 and TRBJ2-7, with 7 bases identical to TRBD1. There are 12 residues in the CDR3. Germline V gives CDR1 DFQATT, CDR2 SNEGSKA (reference sequence). The V and J ends lost 5 bases and 2 bases, in that order; junction bases with no gene match: 3.

This clonotype was picked up a small number of times. The chain links TRBV3-1 to TRBJ2-3; 10 positions match TRBD2. Trimming took 1 base from V and 0 from J; bases not matched to a gene: 7. This CDR3 is 18 amino acids long. The V gene's germline CDR1 is LGHDT and CDR2 YNNKEL (reference sequence). The CDR3 loop reads CASSQARTSGSSTDTQYF. CDR3 coding DNA: TGTGCCAGCAGCCAAGCTCGGACTAGCGGATCTAGCACAGATACGCAGTATTTT.

This clonotype was recorded once. V gene TRBV5-1 combines with J gene TRBJ2-3; possibly TRBD2 for D (6 bases). Germline assignment: CDR1 SGHRS and CDR2 YFSETQ. V gave up 1 base and J gave up 1 base, with 13 bases separating them. CDR3 length: 16 residues. Here the CDR3 DNA reads TGCGCCAGCAGCTTGACCCTTAGCGGAGGCACAGATACGCAGTATTTT. It yields the protein CASSLTLSGGTDTQYF.

This clonotype was counted only a few times. The rearrangement joins TRBV7-2 to TRBJ2-1; D gene unclear. CDR1 is SGHTA, CDR2 FQGNSA, per germline. This CDR3 region has 12 residues. V was pared by 3 bases and J by 4 bases, with 4 bases between. This chain's CDR3 is CASSFRYNEQFF. In DNA, the CDR3 is TGTGCCAGCAGCTTTCGATACAATGAGCAGTTCTTC. Full variable domain (rest looked up from reference TRBV7-2 and TRBJ2-1): GAGVSQSPSNKVTEKGKDVELRCDPISGHTALYWYRQSLGQGLEFLIYFQGNSAPDKSGLPSDRFSAERTGGSVSTLTIQRTQQEDSAVYLCASSFRYNEQFFGPGTRLTVL.